This T cell receptor beta chain was recorded in a study of blood T cell repertoires in COVID-19. Study-level information: Researchers got acute and convalescent COVID-19 samples from the United States, Italy and Spain. T cells, B-cell-depleted T cells, or PBMCs provided the cDNA or gDNA that served as material.

How the authors handled the data: By means of reference gene primer amplification, nucleated cell counts were estimated. Generated by immunoSEQ multiplex PCR, the TCRdb table keeps only in-frame clones and is missing some. That table is the source of V, J and clone size, and D and trimming were worked out from the DNA. There are 110,000 to 150,000 clones in the sample; around 83% occur only once, and about 10% lies in the top ten. This CDR3 contains 13 residues. Trimming removed 6 bases from V and 3 bases from J, with 9 bases in between. Sequenced material: peripheral blood. This sequence originates from a man in his sixties with active or convalescent COVID-19. This chain joins TRBV12-3 or TRBV12-4 and TRBJ1-5, with D perhaps TRBD1 (6 bases). The CDR3 loop is CASSRTDNQPQHF. CDR3 nucleotides: TGTGCCAGCAGCAGGACAGACAATCAGCCCCAGCATTTT.